This note documents a single TCR beta chain sequence. Its antigen is currently unknown. Repertoires were generated with immunoSEQ multiplex PCR, while TCRdb's copy carries only in-frame clones and drops some. The repertoire holds 200,000 to 250,000 clones, with around 94% as singletons. The sample originates from a study of T cell responses to AZD1222 COVID-19 vaccine. Whole-study results and caveats: Spike-specific TCR breadth rose after two AZD1222 doses, and depth rose as well. Clonal diversity was possibly underestimated; the donors were predominantly white British and more often female. Variant regions that are unmutated are reportedly the target of nearly half of spike-specific TCRs.

This sequence originates from an adult who received the MenACWY meningococcal vaccine as a control. The starting material was peripheral blood, obtained 28 days after the second dose of the MenACWY control vaccine.

CDR3 loop: CSASGLAGGHSYNEQFF. The CDR3 coding sequence is TGCAGTGCTAGTGGACTAGCGGGGGGCCATTCCTACAATGAGCAGTTCTTC. The chain couples TRBV20-1 to TRBJ2-1; 14 nucleotides match TRBD2. Per the germline V gene, CDR1 is DFQATT and CDR2 is SNEGSKA (reference sequence). The CDR3 runs to 17 residues. Trimming cost V 3 bases and J 1 base; bases outside gene matches: 5.